Below are 30 T cell receptor beta chains sequenced from a single sample in a study of blood T cell repertoires in COVID-19. Assay: immunoSEQ multiplex PCR; the TCRdb copy retains only in-frame clones and omits some. The top ten hold roughly 5.1% of the sample, which has about 58,000 clones, over 65% seen once. Sequencing was done on a sample of peripheral blood. Every receptor here comes from a man aged 40-50 years with active COVID-19.

The chain links TRBV13 to TRBJ1-4; 7 bases are shared with TRBD1. V trimming: 5 bases; J trimming: 8 bases; junction bases outside the gene matches: 5. The length of the CDR3 is 13 residues. Germline V gene data show CDR1 as PRHDT and CDR2 as FYEKMQ (reference sequence). The CDR3 sequence is CASSVRDSEKLFF. CDR3 nucleotides: TGTGCCAGCAGCGTCCGGGACAGCGAAAAACTGTTTTTT.

This clone was counted once. The chain joins TRBV13 to TRBJ2-1; perhaps TRBD1 as D (6 bases). Germline loops: CDR1 PRHDT, CDR2 FYEKMQ (reference sequence). Trimming left V 0 bases short and J 4 bases short, with 13 bases between. This CDR3 is built from 16 residues. The CDR3 reads CASSLGGQRKYNEQFF. The CDR3 nucleotides are TGTGCCAGCAGCTTAGGCGGACAGCGTAAATACAATGAGCAGTTCTTC.

This rearrangement joins TRBV2 to TRBJ1-5; D possibly corresponds to TRBD1 (5 bases). The CDR3 sequence is 14 residues long. Germline CDR1 and CDR2: SNHLY and FYNNEI. The ends were cut back, 3 bases at V and 2 bases at J, with 8 bases in the middle. The CDR3 region has the DNA TGTGCCAGCAGTGAGGTCAGGGGCAATCAGCCCCAGCATTTT. Its translation is CASSEVRGNQPQHF.

V gene TRBV3-1 (or the pseudogene TRBV3-2) combines with J gene TRBJ1-5; weak D call: TRBD1 (5 bases). The germline V gene has CDR1 LGHDT and CDR2 YNNKEL (reference sequence). Deletions cut 0 bases from V and 2 bases from J, with 8 bases between. The CDR3 has 15 residues. The CDR3 is CASSQDLGGNQPQHF. The CDR3 coding sequence is TGTGCCAGCAGCCAAGATTTAGGGGGCAATCAGCCCCAGCATTTT.

This chain's CDR3 is CASSEASGGMNTEAFF. The CDR3 bases are TGTGCCAGCAGTGAAGCTTCTGGAGGGATGAACACTGAAGCTTTCTTT. The chain uses TRBV2 and TRBJ1-1; D gene ambiguous. The CDR3 loop spans 16 amino acids. CDR1 and CDR2 from the germline V gene are SNHLY and FYNNEI. Between the trimmed V and J ends, which lost 0 bases and 0 bases, there was a span of 11 bases. The full variable domain, in which reference TRBV2 and TRBJ1-1 provide the parts outside the CDR3, is EPEVTQTPSHQVTQMGQEVILRCVPISNHLYFYWYRQILGQKVEFLVSFYNNEISEKSEIFDDQFSVERPDGSNFTLKIRSTKLEDSAMYFCASSEASGGMNTEAFFGQGTRLTVV.

The chain recombines TRBV6-6 with TRBJ2-3; 11 bases are a match to TRBD2. Losses at the gene ends were 2 bases for V and 3 bases for J; bases not matched to a gene: 1. The CDR3 spans 15 residues. Germline-derived CDR1 and CDR2 are MNHNY and SVGAGI (reference sequence). DNA for the CDR3: TGTGCCAGCAGTTACACTAGCGGGGGTACAGATACGCAGTATTTT. Translating gives CASSYTSGGTDTQYF.

The rearrangement links TRBV13 to TRBJ2-2, with 11 nucleotides matching TRBD2. This CDR3 is 17 amino acids long. After removal of 5 bases from V and 5 bases from J, the junction contained 10 bases not matched to a gene. From germline, CDR1 is PRHDT and CDR2 FYEKMQ (reference sequence). CDR3 sequence (DNA): TGTGCCAGCAGCGATGTAGCGGGAGGGCCGGGTACCGGGGAGCTGTTTTTT. It translates to CASSDVAGGPGTGELFF.

This clone was counted once. The chain couples TRBV6-2 or TRBV6-3 to TRBJ1-4; a weak D match, TRBD1 (6 bases). The CDR3 length is 18 residues. CDR1 and CDR2 (germline): MNHEY, SVGEGT. V was pared by 0 bases and J by 0 bases, with 14 bases between. Written as DNA, the CDR3 is TGTGCCAGCAGTTACTCGGGGGGGGCGGATGCAACTAATGAAAAACTGTTTTTT. Its translation: CASSYSGGADATNEKLFF.

The rearrangement joins TRBV5-1 to TRBJ2-5; 7 bases match TRBD1. The CDR3 covers 12 residues. The junction had 0 bases not matched to a gene; V was cut back by 0 bases and J by 7 bases. Germline loops: CDR1 SGHRS, CDR2 YFSETQ. For the CDR3, the DNA is TGCGCCAGCAGCTTGGGACAGGGGACCCAGTACTTC. Translation: CASSLGQGTQYF.

Only a few counts were recorded for this clone. This chain joins TRBV30 and TRBJ1-2; D is unresolved. This CDR3 has 11 amino acids. Trimming pared 5 bases from V and 2 bases from J, leaving 6 bases between. CDR1 GTSNPN and CDR2 SVGIG come from the germline V gene (reference sequence). CDR3 nucleotides: TGTGCCTGGGAGAGAAACTATGGCTACACCTTC. Its translation is CAWERNYGYTF. Based on the CDR3 plus reference TRBV30 and TRBJ1-2, the full variable domain is SQTIHQWPATLVQPVGSPLSLECTVEGTSNPNLYWYRQAAGRGLQLLFYSVGIGQISSEVPQNLSASRPQDRQFILSSKKLLLSDSGFYLCAWERNYGYTFGSGTRLTVV.

The chain recombines TRBV19 with TRBJ2-1, with 12 bases matching TRBD2. The length of the CDR3 is 19 residues. V shed 5 bases and J 2 bases; nucleotides not matched to a gene: 13. Germline assignment: CDR1 LNHDA and CDR2 SQIVND (reference sequence). In nucleotides, the CDR3 is TGTGCCAGTAGTGATCAACAGGGCCTAGCGGGAGGGCCCTACAATGAGCAGTTCTTC. Encoded protein: CASSDQQGLAGGPYNEQFF.

The chain is built from TRBV30 and TRBJ1-1; D unresolved. The germline V gene has CDR1 GTSNPN and CDR2 SVGIG (reference sequence). Deletions cut 1 base from V and 11 bases from J, with 8 bases between. CDR3 length: 10 amino acids. CDR3 loop: CAWSDNLAFF. CDR3 bases: TGTGCCTGGAGTGACAATTTGGCTTTCTTT. Full variable domain (remainder filled in from reference TRBV30 and TRBJ1-1): SQTIHQWPATLVQPVGSPLSLECTVEGTSNPNLYWYRQAAGRGLQLLFYSVGIGQISSEVPQNLSASRPQDRQFILSSKKLLLSDSGFYLCAWSDNLAFFGQGTRLTVV.

The chain uses TRBV23-1 and TRBJ2-1, with 16 nucleotides matching TRBD2. TRBV23-1 is an open reading frame, and its role is uncertain. With V trimmed by 4 bases and J by 3 bases, 12 bases remained unmatched. This CDR3 spans 20 amino acids. In nucleotides, the CDR3 is TGCGCCAGCAGTCCTAGCCCCGGGACTAGCGGGAGGGCCATCTACAATGAGCAGTTCTTC. Amino acids: CASSPSPGTSGRAIYNEQFF.

The gene calls are TRBV27 and TRBJ1-1; D gene ambiguous. With 2 bases removed from V and 0 bases from J, the gap between germline ends came to 7 bases. The germline gives CDR1 MNHEY, CDR2 SMNVEV (reference sequence). The CDR3 extends over 14 amino acids. CDR3 sequence (DNA): TGTGCCAGCAGTTTACGAGGGTTGAACACTGAAGCTTTCTTT. It encodes CASSLRGLNTEAFF.

There are a few counts of this clone. The chain carries TRBV19 and TRBJ2-1; 15 nucleotides line up with TRBD2. V trimming: 5 bases; J trimming: 8 bases; junction bases outside the gene matches: 7. Germline assignment: CDR1 LNHDA and CDR2 SQIVND (reference sequence). This CDR3 is built from 16 residues. The CDR3 bases are TGTGCCAGTAGTTCCAGGACTAGCGGGAGGGTGGATGAGCAGTTCTTC. Translating it yields CASSSRTSGRVDEQFF.

The V gene is TRBV5-1, the J gene TRBJ1-1, with D tentatively TRBD1 (5 bases). The CDR3 has 15 amino acids. The V and J ends lost 1 base and 1 base respectively, with 11 bases between them. Germline-derived CDR1 and CDR2 are SGHRS and YFSETQ. This chain's CDR3 is CASSLIPGGNTEAFF. As DNA, the CDR3 is TGCGCCAGCAGCTTGATACCGGGGGGGAACACTGAAGCTTTCTTT.

This clone was found a few times. It is unclear where the CDR3 begins or ends on the DNA, so no DNA is shown, and the CDR3 is as TCRdb lists it. The gene calls are TRBV21-1 and TRBJ2-7; the table names TRBD2, a call not compared with the DNA. TRBV21-1 is recorded as a pseudogene. Both ends counted, the CDR3 spans 17 residues. The CDR3 loop is CASLYFGGGTTYYEQYF.

This chain links TRBV19 with TRBJ1-1, with D possibly matching TRBD1 (5 bases). V lost 9 bases, J lost 8 bases, and 19 bases lay in between. The CDR3 has 13 residues. Germline V lookup: CDR1 LNHDA, CDR2 SQIVND (reference sequence). The DNA for the CDR3 is TGTGCCAGCGACCAGGGCTTATCGGAGGAAGCTTTCTTT. Its translation is CASDQGLSEEAFF. The variable domain in full, completed from reference TRBV19 and TRBJ1-1, reads DGGITQSPKYLFRKEGQNVTLSCEQNLNHDAMYWYRQDPGQGLRLIYYSQIVNDFQKGDIAEGYSVSREKKESFPLTVTSAQKNPTAFYLCASDQGLSEEAFFGQGTRLTVV.

This chain connects TRBV21-1 to TRBJ2-7; the D call in the table, TRBD2, was not verified against the DNA. TRBV21-1 is a recognized pseudogene. This CDR3 region has 11 residues. Here the CDR3 DNA reads TGTGCCAGCAGCAAGGGAGGGGATGGGTACTTC. It specifies CASSKGGDGYF.

This chain links TRBV12-3 or TRBV12-4 with TRBJ2-3; D call uncertain. The CDR3 consists of 11 residues. Trimming took off 6 bases at V and 4 bases at J, with 5 bases between the two ends. CDR3 bases: TGTGCCAGCAGATCCGCAGATACGCAGTATTTT. It yields the protein CASRSADTQYF.

This rearrangement joins TRBV24-1 to TRBJ1-2; 10 bases line up with TRBD1. The CDR3 sequence is 16 residues long. The V and J ends lost 4 bases and 4 bases, in that order; junction bases with no gene match: 8. Germline lookup yields CDR1 KGHDR and CDR2 SFDVKD. CDR3 coding DNA: TGTGCCACCAGTGACCTCGGACAGGGGGGTGTCTATGGCTACACCTTC. This gives the protein CATSDLGQGGVYGYTF.

The rearrangement uses TRBV19 and TRBJ2-5; 9 bases fit TRBD1. The J segment lost 5 bases and the V segment lost 4 bases, leaving 8 bases of the junction unmatched. This CDR3 region has 15 residues. Germline loops: CDR1 LNHDA, CDR2 SQIVND (reference sequence). CDR3 amino acids: CASSKETGGWETQYF. CDR3 nucleotides: TGTGCCAGTAGTAAGGAAACAGGGGGCTGGGAGACCCAGTACTTC.

The chain links TRBV6-6 to TRBJ2-7; TRBD2 matches at 7 bases. J lost 6 bases, V lost 5 bases, and 7 bases had no gene match. The CDR3 runs 13 residues. CDR1 and CDR2 from the germline V gene are MNHNY and SVGAGI (reference sequence). CDR3 sequence (DNA): TGTGCCAGCAGTGCGACTAGCCCCTCCGAGCAGTACTTC. This encodes CASSATSPSEQYF.

A few counts support this clone. The rearrangement links TRBV29-1 to TRBJ1-6, with 9 bases that match TRBD1. CDR1 and CDR2 from the germline V gene are SQVTM and ANQGSEA. V gave up 7 bases and J gave up 8 bases; unmatched junction bases: 6. The CDR3 covers 13 residues. The CDR3 region has the DNA TGCAGCGGCCGGACAGGGGCCGATTCACCCCTCCACTTT. This codes for CSGRTGADSPLHF.

The chain joins TRBV27 to TRBJ1-4; 9 bases align to TRBD1. CDR3 length: 16 residues. Unmatched junction bases numbered 10, after V lost 4 bases and J lost 7 bases. Germline-derived CDR1 and CDR2 are MNHEY and SMNVEV (reference sequence). In nucleotides, the CDR3 is TGTGCCAGCAGTTCCCAAGGGGACAGGGTGGGTGAAAAACTGTTTTTT. This encodes CASSSQGDRVGEKLFF.

This CDR3 is CASRLSGGETQYF. The CDR3 DNA reads as TGTGCCAGCAGGTTGAGCGGTGGAGAGACCCAGTACTTC. The chain employs TRBV6-5 and TRBJ2-5; D perhaps matches TRBD2 (5 bases). Germline lookup yields CDR1 MNHEY and CDR2 SVGAGI. The length of the CDR3 is 13 residues. V was shortened by 6 bases and J by 4 bases, with 12 bases between the two germline ends.

This chain joins TRBV19 and TRBJ1-4, with TRBD1 matching over 10 bases. The CDR3 totals 15 residues. Germline loops: CDR1 LNHDA, CDR2 SQIVND (reference sequence). The V and J ends lost 5 bases and 8 bases, in that order; junction bases with no gene match: 8. The CDR3 loop is CASSPPGQGKEKLFF. CDR3 coding DNA: TGTGCCAGTAGTCCGCCGGGACAGGGGAAAGAAAAACTGTTTTTT.

V and J are TRBV2 and TRBJ1-4, with 7 bases that match TRBD1. CDR1 and CDR2 from the germline V gene are SNHLY and FYNNEI. The CDR3 extends over 15 amino acids. With V trimmed by 4 bases and J by 4 bases, 6 bases remained unmatched. The chain's CDR3 is CASSGRTGGNEKLFF. CDR3 bases: TGTGCCAGCAGTGGACGGACAGGTGGTAATGAAAAACTGTTTTTT.

The chain carries TRBV7-8 and TRBJ1-1; TRBD1 matches at 7 bases. CDR1 is SGHVS and CDR2 is FQNEAQ in the germline V gene. Losses at the gene ends were 1 base for V and 1 base for J; bases not matched to a gene: 3. This CDR3 is built from 15 residues. The CDR3 is CASSLVQGGNTEAFF. CDR3 DNA sequence: TGTGCCAGCAGCTTAGTTCAGGGGGGGAACACTGAAGCTTTCTTT.

The genes are TRBV28 and TRBJ1-2; 8 bases line up with TRBD1. Trimming removed 7 bases from V and 2 bases from J; junction bases left unmatched: 6. Germline V gives CDR1 MDHEN, CDR2 SYDVKM. The CDR3 sequence is 14 residues long. CDR3 coding DNA: TGTGCCAGCACCTCGGACAGGGAGAACTATGGCTACACCTTC. Translating gives CASTSDRENYGYTF.